A few counts support the clone carrying this T cell receptor beta chain. A single record per CDR3 protein comes from TCRdb applying MiXCR to the 5' RACE reads. The sample contains roughly 83,000 distinct CDR3 sequences, about 10% of which appear only once. This CDR3 has 14 residues. The germline V gene has CDR1 SNHLY and CDR2 FYNNEI. Trimming stripped 11 bases from V and 7 bases from J, with 22 bases between. These data come from a study of early T cells in non-severe SARS-CoV-2 infection. The source was whole blood, collected at baseline. The rearrangement links TRBV2 to TRBJ2-3; the D gene is possibly TRBD1 (7 bases). The source is an adult who was a healthcare worker with PCR-confirmed SARS-CoV-2 infection or an uninfected control (not recorded which). CDR3 sequence: CARQGGPTPHTQYF. The CDR3 region has the DNA TGTGCCCGCCAGGGGGGCCCGACACCCCATACGCAGTATTTT.